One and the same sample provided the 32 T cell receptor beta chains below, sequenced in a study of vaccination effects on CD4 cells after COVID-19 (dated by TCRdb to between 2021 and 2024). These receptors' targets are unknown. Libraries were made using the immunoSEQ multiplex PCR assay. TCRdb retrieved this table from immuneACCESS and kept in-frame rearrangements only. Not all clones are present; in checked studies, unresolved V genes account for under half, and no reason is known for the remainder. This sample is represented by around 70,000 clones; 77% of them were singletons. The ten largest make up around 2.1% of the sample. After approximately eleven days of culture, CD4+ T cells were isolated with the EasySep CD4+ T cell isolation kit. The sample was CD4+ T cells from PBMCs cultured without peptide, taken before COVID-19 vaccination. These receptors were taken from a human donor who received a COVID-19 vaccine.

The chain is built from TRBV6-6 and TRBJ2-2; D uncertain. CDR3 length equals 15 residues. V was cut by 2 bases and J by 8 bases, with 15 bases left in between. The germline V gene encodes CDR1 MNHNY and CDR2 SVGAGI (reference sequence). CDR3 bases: TGTGCCAGCAGTTACGATCGCGGTGCGATTGGGGAGCTGTTTTTT. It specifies CASSYDRGAIGELFF.

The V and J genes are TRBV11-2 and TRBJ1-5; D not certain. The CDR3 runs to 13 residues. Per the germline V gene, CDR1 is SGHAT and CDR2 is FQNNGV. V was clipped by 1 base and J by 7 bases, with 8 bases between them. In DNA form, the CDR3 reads TGTGCCAGCAGCTTAGGGGTAAGCCAGCCCCAGCATTTT. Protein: CASSLGVSQPQHF. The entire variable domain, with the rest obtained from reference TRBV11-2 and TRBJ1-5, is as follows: EAGVAQSPRYKIIEKRQSVAFWCNPISGHATLYWYQQILGQGPKLLIQFQNNGVVDDSQLPKDRFSAERLKGVDSTLKIQPAKLEDSAVYLCASSLGVSQPQHFGDGTRLSIL.

The DNA of the CDR3 is TGTGCCAGCAGCGCCCACGACTTTGGGGGCCGGGAGACCCAGTACTTC. Amino acid sequence: CASSAHDFGGRETQYF. The chain couples TRBV7-2 to TRBJ2-5; D perhaps matches TRBD1 (6 bases). This CDR3 spans 16 amino acids. The germline V gene has CDR1 SGHTA and CDR2 FQGNSA. V dropped 5 bases and J dropped 5 bases, with 21 bases sitting between them.

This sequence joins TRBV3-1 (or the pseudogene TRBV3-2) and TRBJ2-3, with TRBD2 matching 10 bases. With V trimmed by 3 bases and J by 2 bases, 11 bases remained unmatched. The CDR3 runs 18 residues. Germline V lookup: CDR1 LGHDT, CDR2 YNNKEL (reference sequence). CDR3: CASSQGVGLAGVTDTQYF. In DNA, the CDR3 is TGTGCCAGCAGCCAGGGGGTGGGGCTAGCGGGGGTCACAGATACGCAGTATTTT.

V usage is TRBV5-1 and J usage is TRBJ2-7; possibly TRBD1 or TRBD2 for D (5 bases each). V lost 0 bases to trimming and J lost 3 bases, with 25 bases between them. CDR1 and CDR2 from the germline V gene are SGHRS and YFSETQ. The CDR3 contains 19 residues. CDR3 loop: CASSLAGVGGQGPLYEQYV. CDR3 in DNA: TGCGCCAGCAGCTTGGCAGGAGTTGGCGGGCAGGGACCTCTCTACGAGCAGTACGTC.

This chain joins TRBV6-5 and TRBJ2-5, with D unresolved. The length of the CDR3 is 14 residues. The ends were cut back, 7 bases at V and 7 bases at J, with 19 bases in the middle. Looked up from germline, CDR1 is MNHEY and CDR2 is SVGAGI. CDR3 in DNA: TGTGCCAGCATCAGAGATTTTGCGTCCCGGACCCAGTACTTC. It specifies CASIRDFASRTQYF.

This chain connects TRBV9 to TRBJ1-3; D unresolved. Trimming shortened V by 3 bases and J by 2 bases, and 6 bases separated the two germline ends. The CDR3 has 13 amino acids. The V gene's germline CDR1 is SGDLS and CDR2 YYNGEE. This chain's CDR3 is CASSEFPGNTIYF. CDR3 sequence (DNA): TGTGCCAGCAGCGAATTCCCTGGAAACACCATATATTTT.

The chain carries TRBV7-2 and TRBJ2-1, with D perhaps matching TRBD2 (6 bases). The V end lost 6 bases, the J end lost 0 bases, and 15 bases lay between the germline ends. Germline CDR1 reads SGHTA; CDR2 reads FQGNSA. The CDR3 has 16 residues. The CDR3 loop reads CASRSGAGSSYNEQFF. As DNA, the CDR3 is TGTGCCAGCAGGTCGGGCGCGGGGAGCTCCTACAATGAGCAGTTCTTC.

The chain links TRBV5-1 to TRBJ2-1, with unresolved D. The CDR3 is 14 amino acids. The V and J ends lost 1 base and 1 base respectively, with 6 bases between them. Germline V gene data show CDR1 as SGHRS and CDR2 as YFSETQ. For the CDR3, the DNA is TGCGCCAGCAGCTTGACGATATCCTACAATGAGCAGTTCTTC. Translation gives CASSLTISYNEQFF.

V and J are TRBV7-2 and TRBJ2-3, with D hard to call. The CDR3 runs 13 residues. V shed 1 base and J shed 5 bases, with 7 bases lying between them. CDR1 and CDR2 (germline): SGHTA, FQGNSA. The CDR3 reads CASSLVGVDTQYF. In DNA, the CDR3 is TGTGCCAGCAGCTTAGTTGGGGTAGATACGCAGTATTTT.

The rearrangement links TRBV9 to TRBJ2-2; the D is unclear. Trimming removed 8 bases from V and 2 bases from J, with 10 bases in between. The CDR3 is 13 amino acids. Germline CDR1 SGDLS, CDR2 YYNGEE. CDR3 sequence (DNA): TGTGCCAGTGGGCAGGTTAACACCGGGGAGCTGTTTTTT. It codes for CASGQVNTGELFF.

CDR3 sequence: CSVVEGRSAFF. For the CDR3, the DNA is TGCAGCGTTGTAGAGGGACGATCAGCTTTCTTT. This chain uses TRBV29-1 with TRBJ1-1; a possible D gene is TRBD1 (5 bases). V lost 4 bases and J lost 10, with 13 bases in between. The CDR3 length is 11 residues. Germline loops: CDR1 SQVTM, CDR2 ANQGSEA.

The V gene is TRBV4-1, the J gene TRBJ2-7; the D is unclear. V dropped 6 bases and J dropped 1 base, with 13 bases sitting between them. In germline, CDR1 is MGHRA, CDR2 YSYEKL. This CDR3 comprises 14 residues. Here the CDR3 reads CASSSTGGSYEQYV. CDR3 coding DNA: TGCGCCAGCAGTTCAACCGGCGGATCCTACGAGCAGTACGTC.

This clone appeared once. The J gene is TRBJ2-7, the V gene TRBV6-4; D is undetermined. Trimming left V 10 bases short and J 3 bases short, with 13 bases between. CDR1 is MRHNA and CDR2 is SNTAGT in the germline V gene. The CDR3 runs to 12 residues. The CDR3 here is CATPSVDYEQYV. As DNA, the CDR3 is TGTGCCACCCCGTCCGTTGACTACGAGCAGTACGTC.

CDR3 protein: CASNLASSYNEQFF. CDR3 bases: TGTGCCAGCAACTTAGCAAGCTCCTACAATGAGCAGTTCTTC. This chain links TRBV2 with TRBJ2-1; D unresolved. The germline CDR1 and CDR2 sequences are SNHLY and FYNNEI. The CDR3 length is 14 residues. V lost 7 bases and J 0 bases, leaving 10 bases between the germline ends.

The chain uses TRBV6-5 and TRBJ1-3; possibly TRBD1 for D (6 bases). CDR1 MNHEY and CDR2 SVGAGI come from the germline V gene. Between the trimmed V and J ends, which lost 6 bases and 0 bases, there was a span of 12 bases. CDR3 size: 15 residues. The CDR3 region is CASSRDKFSGNTIYF. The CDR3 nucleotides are TGTGCCAGCAGCCGGGACAAATTCTCTGGAAACACCATATATTTT.

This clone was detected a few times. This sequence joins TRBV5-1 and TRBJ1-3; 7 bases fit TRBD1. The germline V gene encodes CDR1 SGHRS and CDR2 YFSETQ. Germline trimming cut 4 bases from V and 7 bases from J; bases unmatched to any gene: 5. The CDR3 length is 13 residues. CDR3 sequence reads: CASSPDRMNTIYF. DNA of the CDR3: TGCGCCAGCAGCCCGGACAGGATGAACACCATATATTTT.

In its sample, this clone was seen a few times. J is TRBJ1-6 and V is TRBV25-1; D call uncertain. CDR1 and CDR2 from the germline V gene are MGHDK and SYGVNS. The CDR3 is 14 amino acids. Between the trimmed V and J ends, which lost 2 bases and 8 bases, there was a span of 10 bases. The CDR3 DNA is TGTGCCAGCAGTGAACCGCTTGGATATTCACCCCTCCACTTT. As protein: CASSEPLGYSPLHF.

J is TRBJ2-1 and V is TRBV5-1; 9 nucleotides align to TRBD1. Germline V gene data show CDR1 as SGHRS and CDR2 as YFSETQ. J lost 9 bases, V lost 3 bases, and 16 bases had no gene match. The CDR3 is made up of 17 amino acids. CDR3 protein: CASSWKPTGGSGSEQFF. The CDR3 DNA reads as TGCGCCAGCAGCTGGAAACCCACAGGGGGCTCAGGTAGTGAGCAGTTCTTC.

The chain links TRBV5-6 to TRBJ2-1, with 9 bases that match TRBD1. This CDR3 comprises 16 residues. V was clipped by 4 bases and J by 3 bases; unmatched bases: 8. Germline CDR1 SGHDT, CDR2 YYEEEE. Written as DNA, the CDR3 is TGTGCCAGCAGCCCCCGGACAGGGGCTGACTACAATGAGCAGTTCTTC. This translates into CASSPRTGADYNEQFF.

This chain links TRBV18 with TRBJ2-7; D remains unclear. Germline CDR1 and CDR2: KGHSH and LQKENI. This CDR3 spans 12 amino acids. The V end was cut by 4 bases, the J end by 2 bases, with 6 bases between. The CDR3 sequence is CASSLNAYEQYV. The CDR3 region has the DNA TGTGCCAGCTCACTCAATGCCTACGAGCAGTACGTC.

The DNA of the CDR3 is TGCAGCGTTGAATTGCGGGGAGCCAGAACCGGGGAGCTGTTTTTT. Translation gives CSVELRGARTGELFF. The chain joins TRBV29-1 to TRBJ2-2; tentative D call: TRBD2 (6 bases). The CDR3 loop spans 15 amino acids. Trimming removed 2 bases at V and 5 bases at J, with 15 bases between. Germline CDR1 reads SQVTM; CDR2 reads ANQGSEA.

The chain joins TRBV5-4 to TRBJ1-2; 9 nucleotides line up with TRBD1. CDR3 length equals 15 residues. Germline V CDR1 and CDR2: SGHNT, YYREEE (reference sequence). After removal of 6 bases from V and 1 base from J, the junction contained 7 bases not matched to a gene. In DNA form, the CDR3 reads TGTGCCAGCACTTCTCAGACAGGGGGTAACTATGGCTACACCTTC. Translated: CASTSQTGGNYGYTF.

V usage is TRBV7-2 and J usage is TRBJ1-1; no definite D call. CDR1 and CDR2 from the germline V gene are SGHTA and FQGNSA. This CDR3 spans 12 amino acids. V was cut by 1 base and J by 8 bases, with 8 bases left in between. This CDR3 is CASSLDRFEAFF. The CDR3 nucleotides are TGTGCCAGCAGCTTAGACAGATTCGAAGCTTTCTTT.

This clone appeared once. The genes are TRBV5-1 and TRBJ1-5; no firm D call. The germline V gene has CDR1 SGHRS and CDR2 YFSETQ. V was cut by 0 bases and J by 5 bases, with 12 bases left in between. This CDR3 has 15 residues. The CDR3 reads CASSLDGVDDQPQHF. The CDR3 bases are TGCGCCAGCAGCTTGGATGGGGTAGATGATCAGCCCCAGCATTTT.

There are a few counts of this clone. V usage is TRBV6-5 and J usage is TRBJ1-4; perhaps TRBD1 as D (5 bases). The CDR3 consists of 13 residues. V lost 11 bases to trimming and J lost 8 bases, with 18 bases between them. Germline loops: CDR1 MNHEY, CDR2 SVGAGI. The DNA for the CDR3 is TGTGCCTCAGGTCGGGGGAGGGACGAAAAACTGTTTTTT. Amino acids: CASGRGRDEKLFF.

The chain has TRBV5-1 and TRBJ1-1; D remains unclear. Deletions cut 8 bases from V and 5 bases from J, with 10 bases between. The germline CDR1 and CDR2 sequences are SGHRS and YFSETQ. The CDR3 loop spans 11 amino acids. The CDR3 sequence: CASEGRTEAFF. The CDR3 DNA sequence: TGCGCCAGTGAGGGTCGAACTGAAGCTTTCTTT.

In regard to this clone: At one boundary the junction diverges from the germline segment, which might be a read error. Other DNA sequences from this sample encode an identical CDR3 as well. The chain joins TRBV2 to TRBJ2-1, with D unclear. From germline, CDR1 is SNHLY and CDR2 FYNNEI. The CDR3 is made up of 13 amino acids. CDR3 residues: CASTFQLENEQFF. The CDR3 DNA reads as TGTGCTAGCACCTTCCAATTGGAGAATGAGCAGTTCTTC.

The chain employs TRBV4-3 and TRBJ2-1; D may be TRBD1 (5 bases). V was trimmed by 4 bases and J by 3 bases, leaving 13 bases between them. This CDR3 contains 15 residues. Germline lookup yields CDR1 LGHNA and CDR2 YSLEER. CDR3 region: CASSPRRVDYNEQFF. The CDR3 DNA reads TGCGCCAGCAGCCCCCGCAGGGTTGACTACAATGAGCAGTTCTTC.

The CDR3 DNA sequence: TGCAGTGCTAGAAAAACAGATACGCAGTATTTT. The encoded protein is CSARKTDTQYF. The chain joins TRBV20-1 to TRBJ2-3, with D uncertain. CDR1 and CDR2 from the germline V gene are DFQATT and SNEGSKA (reference sequence). V was clipped by 2 bases and J by 3 bases, with 3 bases between them. The length of the CDR3 is 11 residues.

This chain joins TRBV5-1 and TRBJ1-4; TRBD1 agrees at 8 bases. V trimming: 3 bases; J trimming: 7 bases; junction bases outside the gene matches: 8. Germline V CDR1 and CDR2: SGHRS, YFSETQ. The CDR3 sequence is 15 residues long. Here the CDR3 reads CASSYSGQGSEKLFF. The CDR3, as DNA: TGCGCCAGCAGCTACAGTGGACAGGGAAGTGAAAAACTGTTTTTT.

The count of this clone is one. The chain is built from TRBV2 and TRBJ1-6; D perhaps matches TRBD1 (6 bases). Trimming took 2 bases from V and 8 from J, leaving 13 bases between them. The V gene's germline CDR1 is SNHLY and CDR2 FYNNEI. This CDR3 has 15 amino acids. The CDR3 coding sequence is TGTGCCAGCAGTGAATACAGGGTGGTAGATTCACCCCTCCACTTT. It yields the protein CASSEYRVVDSPLHF.